This T cell receptor beta chain was obtained from a study of neurological immune-mediated disorders. Germline assignment: CDR1 SGHNT and CDR2 YENEEA. The CDR3 loop spans 16 amino acids. Trimming took off 1 base at V and 0 bases at J, with 11 bases between the two ends. This clonotype was counted ten times or more. Time point here: technical triplicate 3. Sequencing runs each generated in excess of 180 million TCR-beta sequences derived from 15-18 subjects. TCRdb itself ran the 5' RACE reads through MiXCR, one entry per CDR3 protein. The top ten hold 4% to 5.5% of the sample, which has just under 45,000 distinct CDR3 sequences, 20% to 25% seen once.

The chain is built from TRBV11-3 and TRBJ2-3; D is possibly TRBD2 (6 bases). The clonotype was recovered from a man in his 60s with HTLV-1-associated myelopathy (HAM/TSP). Sequenced: PBMCs. The CDR3 loop is CASSLGPGASTDTQYF. CDR3 nucleotide sequence: TGTGCCAGCAGCTTAGGGCCGGGAGCTAGCACAGATACGCAGTATTTT. Supplemented by reference TRBV11-3 and TRBJ2-3, the full variable domain reads EAGVVQSPRYKIIEKKQPVAFWCNPISGHNTLYWYLQNLGQGPELLIRYENEEAVDDSQLPKDRFSAERLKGVDSTLKIQPAELGDSAVYLCASSLGPGASTDTQYFGPGTRLTVL.